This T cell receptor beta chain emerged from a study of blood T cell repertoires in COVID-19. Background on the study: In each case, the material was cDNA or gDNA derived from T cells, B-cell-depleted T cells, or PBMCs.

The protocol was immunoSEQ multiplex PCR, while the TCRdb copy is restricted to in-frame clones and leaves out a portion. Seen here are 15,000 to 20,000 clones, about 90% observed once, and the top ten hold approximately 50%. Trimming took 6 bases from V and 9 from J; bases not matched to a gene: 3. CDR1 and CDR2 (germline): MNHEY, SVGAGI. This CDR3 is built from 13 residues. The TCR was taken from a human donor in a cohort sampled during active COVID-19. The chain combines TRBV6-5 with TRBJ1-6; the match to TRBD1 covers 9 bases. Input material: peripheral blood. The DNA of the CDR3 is TGTGCCAGCAGGGGACAGGGAGGTTCACCCCTCCACTTT. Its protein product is CASRGQGGSPLHF.